One sample yielded the 6 T cell receptor beta chains listed below, sequenced in a study of shared clonotypes between healthy human individuals. TCRdb keeps only in-frame clones here, not all; method: immunoSEQ multiplex PCR. The table shows approximately 2.5 million clones, with 80% to 95% occurring only once. Sample: naive CD4+ T cells from PBMCs. Regarding subset: CD45RA+ positively selected. The source of these receptors is a man between 18 and 35 years old in good health. Some clones in this sample may be carry-over from other donors' samples.

About this clone itself: The sample holds other DNA sequences that translate to the same CDR3. In DNA, the CDR3 is TGTGCCAGCTCACCGACAGCGAACACTGAAGCTTTCTTT. Residues: CASSPTANTEAFF. The chain carries TRBV18 and TRBJ1-1; possibly TRBD1 for D (5 bases). This CDR3 is 13 amino acids long. Trimming removed 3 bases from V and 1 base from J, with 6 bases in between. Germline CDR1 is KGHSH and CDR2 is LQKENI.

The rearrangement uses TRBV29-1 and TRBJ2-2; D might be TRBD2 (6 bases). This CDR3 spans 16 amino acids. The V gene's germline CDR1 is SQVTM and CDR2 ANQGSEA. The V and J ends lost 4 bases and 3 bases respectively, with 18 bases between them. CDR3 DNA sequence: TGCAGCGTTGGGTCCCCTGGGGGGACCTACACCGGGGAGCTGTTTTTT. Amino acid sequence: CSVGSPGGTYTGELFF.

J is TRBJ1-6 and V is TRBV20-1, with D uncertain. CDR3 length: 11 amino acids. Germline V gene data show CDR1 as DFQATT and CDR2 as SNEGSKA (reference sequence). V lost 2 bases, J lost 14 bases, and 10 bases lay in between. The CDR3 is CSARPLISLHF. Here the CDR3 DNA reads TGCAGTGCTAGACCGCTAATCTCCCTCCACTTT.

The genes are TRBV29-1 and TRBJ2-7; D might be TRBD1 (6 bases). The length of the CDR3 is 13 residues. CDR1 is SQVTM, CDR2 ANQGSEA, per germline. Trimming took 5 bases from V and 2 from J, leaving 13 bases between them. CDR3 residues: CSVHSGDPYEQYF. The CDR3 DNA reads TGCAGCGTTCATTCAGGGGACCCCTACGAGCAGTACTTC.

This rearrangement joins TRBV5-1 to TRBJ2-3, with 11 bases lining up with TRBD1. This CDR3 has 16 amino acids. J gave up 3 bases and V 4 bases, and 7 bases lay outside the gene matches. Germline CDR1 SGHRS, CDR2 YFSETQ. The CDR3 loop reads CASSGTGGSKTDTQYF. DNA of the CDR3: TGCGCCAGCAGCGGGACAGGGGGGTCAAAAACAGATACGCAGTATTTT.

On this clone: This sample also contains other DNA sequences that code for the same CDR3. This chain links TRBV2 with TRBJ1-5; 7 bases are a match to TRBD1. CDR3 size: 13 residues. V was pared by 6 bases and J by 2 bases, with 1 base of the junction left unmatched. Germline CDR1 reads SNHLY; CDR2 reads FYNNEI. CDR3 residues: CASRGTGNQPQHF. The CDR3 bases are TGTGCCAGCAGAGGGACAGGCAATCAGCCCCAGCATTTT.